These 6 T cell receptor beta chains were all obtained from the same sample, sequenced in a study of CD8 T cells in Susac syndrome. A quantity of about 0.5 to 1 ug RNA underwent reverse transcription using random hexamers. TCRdb recomputed calls from the immunoSEQ multiplex PCR reads with MiXCR, one row per CDR3 protein. The sample lists 70,000 to 100,000 distinct CDR3 sequences; around 96% were seen once. Sequencing was carried out using CD8+ T cells from PBMCs. All receptors come from a human donor with Susac syndrome.

This chain uses TRBV7-8 with TRBJ1-1, with TRBD1 identical over 7 bases. The germline V gene encodes CDR1 SGHVS and CDR2 FQNEAQ. The CDR3 consists of 15 residues. The J segment lost 5 bases and the V segment lost 0 bases, leaving 6 bases of the junction unmatched. As DNA, the CDR3 is TGTGCCAGCAGCTTAGCGGCGGCAGGGGGGACTGAAGCTTTCTTT. Protein: CASSLAAAGGTEAFF.

The chain links TRBV2 to TRBJ2-1; possibly TRBD1 for D (5 bases). The CDR3 spans 12 residues. Trimming took off 8 bases at V and 0 bases at J, with 5 bases between the two ends. Germline-derived CDR1 and CDR2 are SNHLY and FYNNEI. CDR3 coding DNA: TGTGCCAGCCAGGGCTCCTACAATGAGCAGTTCTTC. Protein: CASQGSYNEQFF.

The rearrangement uses TRBV2 and TRBJ1-2; no firm D call. The CDR3 consists of 13 residues. V lost 1 base and J lost 3, with 6 bases in between. Germline values: CDR1 SNHLY, CDR2 FYNNEI. This chain's CDR3 is CASSEGSDYGYTF. DNA of the CDR3: TGTGCCAGCAGTGAAGGATCGGACTATGGCTACACCTTC.

The rearrangement uses TRBV9 and TRBJ2-3, with TRBD1 matching over 11 bases. Looked up from germline, CDR1 is SGDLS and CDR2 is YYNGEE. Germline trimming cut 4 bases from V and 4 bases from J; bases unmatched to any gene: 5. This CDR3 is 15 amino acids long. The CDR3: CASSPWTGGADTQYF. CDR3 sequence (DNA): TGTGCCAGCAGCCCGTGGACAGGGGGCGCAGATACGCAGTATTTT.

V and J are TRBV28 and TRBJ1-2, with unresolved D. The CDR3 sequence is 12 residues long. Germline CDR1 is MDHEN and CDR2 is SYDVKM. Trimming left V 5 bases short and J 3 bases short, with 7 bases between. The CDR3 here is CASSNSYYGYTF. The CDR3 bases are TGTGCCAGCAGTAACAGCTACTATGGCTACACCTTC.

The CDR3 is CAAGPPDTQYF. CDR3 nucleotide sequence: TGTGCCGCCGGGCCTCCAGATACGCAGTATTTT. The chain carries TRBV15 and TRBJ2-3; D gene uncertain. There are 11 residues in the CDR3. Germline values: CDR1 LNHNV, CDR2 YYDKDF (reference sequence). V was clipped by 11 bases and J by 4 bases, with 10 bases between them.